This T cell receptor (beta chain) was identified during a study of blood T cell repertoires in COVID-19. Clones were read by immunoSEQ multiplex PCR, and TCRdb kept only the in-frame ones, dropping some. Of about 210,000 clones in the sample, about four fifths are singletons; the top ten hold 6.9%. The material sequenced was peripheral blood. This receptor was obtained from a man aged 55 to 70 with acute or convalescent COVID-19.

CDR3 protein: CASSANNQPQHF. The DNA for the CDR3 is TGTGCCAGCAGCGCGAACAATCAGCCCCAGCATTTT. The genes are TRBV7-2 and TRBJ1-5; D is ambiguous. Per the germline V gene, CDR1 is SGHTA and CDR2 is FQGNSA. This CDR3 region has 12 residues. V was cut by 5 bases and J by 3 bases, with 5 bases left in between.